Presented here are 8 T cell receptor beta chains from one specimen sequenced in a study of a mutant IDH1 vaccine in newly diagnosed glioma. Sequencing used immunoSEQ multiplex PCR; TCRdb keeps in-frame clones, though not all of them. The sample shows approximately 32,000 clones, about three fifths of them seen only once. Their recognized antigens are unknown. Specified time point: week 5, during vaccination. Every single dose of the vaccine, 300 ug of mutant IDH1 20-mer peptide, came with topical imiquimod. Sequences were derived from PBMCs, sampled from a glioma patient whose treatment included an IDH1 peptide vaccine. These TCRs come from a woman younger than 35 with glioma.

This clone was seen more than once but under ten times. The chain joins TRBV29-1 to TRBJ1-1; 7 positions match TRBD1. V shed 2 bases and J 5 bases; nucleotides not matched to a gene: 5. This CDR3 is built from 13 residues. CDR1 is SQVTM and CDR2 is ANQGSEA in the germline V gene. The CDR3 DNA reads TGCAGCGTTGAAAGACAGGGATGGACTGAAGCTTTCTTT. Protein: CSVERQGWTEAFF.

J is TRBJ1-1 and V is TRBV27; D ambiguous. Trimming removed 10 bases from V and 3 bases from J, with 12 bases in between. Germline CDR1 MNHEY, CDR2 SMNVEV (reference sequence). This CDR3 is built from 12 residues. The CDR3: CATQRADTEAFF. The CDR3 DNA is TGTGCCACCCAACGGGCAGACACTGAAGCTTTCTTT.

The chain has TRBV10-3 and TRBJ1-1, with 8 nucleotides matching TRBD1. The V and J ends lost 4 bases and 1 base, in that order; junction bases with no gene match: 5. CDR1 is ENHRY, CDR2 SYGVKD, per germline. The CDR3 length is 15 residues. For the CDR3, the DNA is TGTGCCATCAGTGTGACAGGGGTCCAGAACACTGAAGCTTTCTTT. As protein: CAISVTGVQNTEAFF.

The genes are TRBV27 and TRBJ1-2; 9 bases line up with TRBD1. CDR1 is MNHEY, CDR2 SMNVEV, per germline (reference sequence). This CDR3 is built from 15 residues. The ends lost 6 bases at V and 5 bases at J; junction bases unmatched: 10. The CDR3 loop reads CASSLRRDRVYGYTF. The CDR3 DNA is TGTGCCAGCAGCCTTCGCCGGGACAGGGTATATGGCTACACCTTC.

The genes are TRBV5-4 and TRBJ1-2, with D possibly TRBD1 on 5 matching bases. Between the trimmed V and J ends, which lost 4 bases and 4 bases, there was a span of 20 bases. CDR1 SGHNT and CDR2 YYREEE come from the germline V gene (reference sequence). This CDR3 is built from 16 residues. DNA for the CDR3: TGTGCCAGCAGCCCTACTTCTGACAGAACCATCTATGGCTACACCTTC. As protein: CASSPTSDRTIYGYTF.

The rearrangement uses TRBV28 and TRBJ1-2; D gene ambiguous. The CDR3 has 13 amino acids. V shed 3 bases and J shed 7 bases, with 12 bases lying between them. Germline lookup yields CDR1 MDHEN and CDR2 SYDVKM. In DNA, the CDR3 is TGTGCCAGCAGTTTCCCCGCAGGCCTTGGCTACACCTTC. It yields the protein CASSFPAGLGYTF.

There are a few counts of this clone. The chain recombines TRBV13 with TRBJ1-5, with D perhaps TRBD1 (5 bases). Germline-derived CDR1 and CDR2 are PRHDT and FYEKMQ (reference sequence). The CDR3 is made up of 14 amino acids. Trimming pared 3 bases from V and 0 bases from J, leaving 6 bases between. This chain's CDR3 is CASSLGVSNQPQHF. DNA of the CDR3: TGTGCCAGCAGCTTGGGGGTTAGCAATCAGCCCCAGCATTTT.

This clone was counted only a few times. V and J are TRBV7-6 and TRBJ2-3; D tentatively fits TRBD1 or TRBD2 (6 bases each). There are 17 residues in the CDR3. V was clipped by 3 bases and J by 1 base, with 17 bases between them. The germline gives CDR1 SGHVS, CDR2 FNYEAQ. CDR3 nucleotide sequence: TGTGCCAGCAGCTTTCTGGGGGGTCAGGGGCGCACAGATACGCAGTATTTT. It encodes CASSFLGGQGRTDTQYF.